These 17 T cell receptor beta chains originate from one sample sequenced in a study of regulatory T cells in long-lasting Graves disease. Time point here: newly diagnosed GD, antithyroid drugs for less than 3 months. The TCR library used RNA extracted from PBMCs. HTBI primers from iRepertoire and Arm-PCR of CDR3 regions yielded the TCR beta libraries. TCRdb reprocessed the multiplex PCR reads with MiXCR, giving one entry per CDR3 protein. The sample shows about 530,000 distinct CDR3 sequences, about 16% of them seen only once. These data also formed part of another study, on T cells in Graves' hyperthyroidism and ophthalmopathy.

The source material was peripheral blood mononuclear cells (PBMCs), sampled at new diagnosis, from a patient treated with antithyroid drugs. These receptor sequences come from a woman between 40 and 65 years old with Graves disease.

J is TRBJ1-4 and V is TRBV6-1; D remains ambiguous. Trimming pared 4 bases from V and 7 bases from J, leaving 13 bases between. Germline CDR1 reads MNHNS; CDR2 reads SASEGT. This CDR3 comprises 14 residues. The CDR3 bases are TGTGCCAGCAGTGGGGGAGGCCAAGGTGAAAAACTGTTTTTT. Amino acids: CASSGGGQGEKLFF.

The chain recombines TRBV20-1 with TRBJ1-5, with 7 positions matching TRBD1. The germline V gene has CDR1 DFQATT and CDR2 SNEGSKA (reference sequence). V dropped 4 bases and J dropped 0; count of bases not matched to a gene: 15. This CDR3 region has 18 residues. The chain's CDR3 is CSATPVLGQKTSNQPQHF. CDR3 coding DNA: TGCAGTGCTACTCCCGTCCTGGGACAGAAGACTAGCAATCAGCCCCAGCATTTT.

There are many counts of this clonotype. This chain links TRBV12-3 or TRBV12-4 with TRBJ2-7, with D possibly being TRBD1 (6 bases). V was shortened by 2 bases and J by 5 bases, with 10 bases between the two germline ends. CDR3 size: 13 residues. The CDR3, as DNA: TGTGCCAGCAGTTTACCAGGGGTCCACGAGCAGTACTTC. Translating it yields CASSLPGVHEQYF.

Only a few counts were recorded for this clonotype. For the CDR3, the DNA is TGTGCCAGCTCCGGGGGGATTAACTATGGCTACACCTTC. It specifies CASSGGINYGYTF. The chain employs TRBV7-9 and TRBJ1-2, with D possibly being TRBD1 (5 bases). This CDR3 is 13 amino acids long. Trimming took off 8 bases at V and 1 base at J, with 11 bases between the two ends. CDR1 is SEHNR, CDR2 FQNEAQ, per germline (reference sequence).

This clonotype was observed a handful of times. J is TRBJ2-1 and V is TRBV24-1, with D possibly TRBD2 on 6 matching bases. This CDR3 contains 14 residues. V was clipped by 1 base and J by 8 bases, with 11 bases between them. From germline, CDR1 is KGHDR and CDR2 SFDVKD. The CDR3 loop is CATSDFAGGDEQFF. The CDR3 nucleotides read TGTGCCACCAGTGATTTCGCAGGAGGGGATGAGCAGTTCTTC.

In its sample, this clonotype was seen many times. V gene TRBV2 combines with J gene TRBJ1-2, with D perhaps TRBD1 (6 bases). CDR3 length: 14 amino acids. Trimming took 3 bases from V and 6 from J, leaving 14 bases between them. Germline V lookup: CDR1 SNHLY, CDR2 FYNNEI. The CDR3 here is CASSEARGDDGYTF. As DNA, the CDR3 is TGTGCCAGCAGTGAGGCCAGGGGTGACGATGGCTACACCTTC.

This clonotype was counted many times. The CDR3 bases are TGTGCCAGCTCTCTCATACCGATGAACACTGAAGCTTTCTTT. Translation: CASSLIPMNTEAFF. The chain has TRBV18 and TRBJ1-1, with no clear D. Per germline, CDR1 KGHSH and CDR2 LQKENI. The CDR3 runs to 14 residues. V lost 6 bases and J 0 bases, leaving 11 bases between the germline ends.

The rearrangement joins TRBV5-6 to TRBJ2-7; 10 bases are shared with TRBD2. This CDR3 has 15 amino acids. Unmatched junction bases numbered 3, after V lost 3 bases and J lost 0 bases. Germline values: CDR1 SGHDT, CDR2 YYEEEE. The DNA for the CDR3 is TGTGCCAGCAGCTGGATAGCGGGGGGCTCCTACGAGCAGTACTTC. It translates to CASSWIAGGSYEQYF.

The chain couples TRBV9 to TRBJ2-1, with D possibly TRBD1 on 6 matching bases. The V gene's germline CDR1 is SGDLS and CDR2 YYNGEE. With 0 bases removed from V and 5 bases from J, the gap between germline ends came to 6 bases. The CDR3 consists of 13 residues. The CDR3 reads CASSVGTDNEQFF. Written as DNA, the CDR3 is TGTGCCAGCAGCGTAGGGACAGACAATGAGCAGTTCTTC.

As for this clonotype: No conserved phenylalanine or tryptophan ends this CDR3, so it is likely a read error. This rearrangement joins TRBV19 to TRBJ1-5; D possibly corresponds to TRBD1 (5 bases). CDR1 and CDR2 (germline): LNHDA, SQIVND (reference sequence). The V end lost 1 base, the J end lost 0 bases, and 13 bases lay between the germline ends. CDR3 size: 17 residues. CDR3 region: CASSIGGDSYSNQPQHS. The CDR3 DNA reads TGTGCCAGTAGTATAGGGGGCGACAGCTATAGCAATCAGCCCCAGCATTCT.

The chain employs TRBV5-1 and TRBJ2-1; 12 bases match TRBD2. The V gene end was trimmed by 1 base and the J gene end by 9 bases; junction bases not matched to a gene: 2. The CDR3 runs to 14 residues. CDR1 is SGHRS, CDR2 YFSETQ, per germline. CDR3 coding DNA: TGCGCCAGCAGCTTGCTAGCGGGGGGGCGTGAGCAGTTCTTC. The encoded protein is CASSLLAGGREQFF.

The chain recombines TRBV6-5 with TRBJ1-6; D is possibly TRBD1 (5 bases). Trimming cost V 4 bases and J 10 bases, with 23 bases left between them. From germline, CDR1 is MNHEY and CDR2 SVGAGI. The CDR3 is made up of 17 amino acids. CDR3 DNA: TGTGCCAGCAGTTTAACTAGGGGCATTGGGCGCGGATCACCCCTCCACTTT. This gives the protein CASSLTRGIGRGSPLHF.

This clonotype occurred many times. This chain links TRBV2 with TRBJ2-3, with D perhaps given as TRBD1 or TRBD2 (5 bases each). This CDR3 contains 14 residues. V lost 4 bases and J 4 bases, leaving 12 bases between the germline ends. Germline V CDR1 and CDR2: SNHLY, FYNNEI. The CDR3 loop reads CASSGGRESDTQYF. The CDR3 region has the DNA TGTGCCAGCAGTGGTGGCAGGGAGTCAGATACGCAGTATTTT.

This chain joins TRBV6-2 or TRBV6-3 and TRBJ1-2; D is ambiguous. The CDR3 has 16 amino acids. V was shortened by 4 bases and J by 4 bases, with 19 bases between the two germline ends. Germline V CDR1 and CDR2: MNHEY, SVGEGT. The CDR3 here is CASSFRAPRAIYGYTF. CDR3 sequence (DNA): TGTGCCAGCAGTTTCCGGGCCCCGAGGGCCATCTATGGCTACACCTTC.

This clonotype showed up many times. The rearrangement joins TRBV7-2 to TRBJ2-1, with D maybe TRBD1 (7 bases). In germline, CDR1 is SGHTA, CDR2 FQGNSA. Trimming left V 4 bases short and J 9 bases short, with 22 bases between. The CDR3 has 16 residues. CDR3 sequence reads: CASSSQGGGVFGEQFF. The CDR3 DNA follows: TGTGCCAGCAGCTCCCAAGGGGGCGGGGTCTTCGGTGAGCAGTTCTTC.

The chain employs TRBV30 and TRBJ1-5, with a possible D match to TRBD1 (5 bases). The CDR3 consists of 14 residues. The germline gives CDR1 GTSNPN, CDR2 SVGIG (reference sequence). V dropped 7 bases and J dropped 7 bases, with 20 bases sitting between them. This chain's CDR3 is CAYNTGQGSQPQHF. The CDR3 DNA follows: TGTGCCTACAACACCGGGCAGGGTTCCCAGCCCCAGCATTTT. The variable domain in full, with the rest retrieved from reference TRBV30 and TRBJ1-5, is SQTIHQWPATLVQPVGSPLSLECTVEGTSNPNLYWYRQAAGRGLQLLFYSVGIGQISSEVPQNLSASRPQDRQFILSSKKLLLSDSGFYLCAYNTGQGSQPQHFGDGTRLSIL.

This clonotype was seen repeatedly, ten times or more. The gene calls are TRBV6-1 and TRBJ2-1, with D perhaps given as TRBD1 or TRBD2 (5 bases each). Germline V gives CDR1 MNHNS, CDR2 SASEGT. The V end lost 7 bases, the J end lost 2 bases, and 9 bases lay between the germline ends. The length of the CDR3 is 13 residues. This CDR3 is CASTGPPYNEQFF. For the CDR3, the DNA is TGTGCCAGCACGGGACCTCCCTACAATGAGCAGTTCTTC.